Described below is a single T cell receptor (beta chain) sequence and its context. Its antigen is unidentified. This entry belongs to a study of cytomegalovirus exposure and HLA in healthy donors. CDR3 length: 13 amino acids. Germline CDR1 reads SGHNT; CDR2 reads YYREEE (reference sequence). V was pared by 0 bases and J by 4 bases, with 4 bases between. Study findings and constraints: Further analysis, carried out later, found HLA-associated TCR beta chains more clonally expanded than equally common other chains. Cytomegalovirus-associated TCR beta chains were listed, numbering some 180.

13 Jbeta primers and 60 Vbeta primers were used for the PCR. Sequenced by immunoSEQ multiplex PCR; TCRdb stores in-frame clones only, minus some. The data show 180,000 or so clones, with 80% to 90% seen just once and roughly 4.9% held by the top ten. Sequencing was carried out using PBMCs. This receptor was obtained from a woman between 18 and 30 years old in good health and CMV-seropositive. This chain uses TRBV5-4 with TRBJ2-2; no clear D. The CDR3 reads CASSLEATGELFF. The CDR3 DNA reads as TGTGCCAGCAGCTTGGAAGCCACCGGGGAGCTGTTTTTT.